A single sample is the source of the 20 T cell receptor beta chains below, sequenced in a study of T cell responses to AZD1222 COVID-19 vaccine. Libraries were prepared by immunoSEQ multiplex PCR; TCRdb keeps only in-frame clonotypes and omits some of them. The data contain about 110,000 clones, about four fifths of them seen just once; the ten biggest clones take up around 4.6%. The sequencing here drew on peripheral blood, taken on day 0 of AZD1222 vaccination. All receptors derive from an adult in good health.

The chain is built from TRBV6-1 and TRBJ1-2; 9 bases line up with TRBD1. CDR3 size: 16 residues. The V gene's germline CDR1 is MNHNS and CDR2 SASEGT. V gave up 4 bases and J gave up 1 base; unmatched junction bases: 7. Here the CDR3 reads CASSAGTGTFNYGYTF. In nucleotides, the CDR3 is TGTGCCAGCAGTGCCGGGACAGGGACCTTTAACTATGGCTACACCTTC.

The V and J genes are TRBV7-2 and TRBJ2-1; D remains ambiguous. Trimming left V 5 bases short and J 1 base short, with 12 bases between. The germline V gene encodes CDR1 SGHTA and CDR2 FQGNSA. CDR3 length: 15 residues. This CDR3 reads CASSQDPTSYNEQFF. CDR3 DNA: TGTGCCAGCAGCCAAGACCCAACATCCTACAATGAGCAGTTCTTC.

This clone was counted between two and nine times. The gene calls are TRBV20-1 and TRBJ2-7; no reliable D call. This CDR3 contains 11 residues. The V and J ends lost 2 bases and 5 bases respectively, with 7 bases between them. Germline V lookup: CDR1 DFQATT, CDR2 SNEGSKA (reference sequence). The DNA of the CDR3 is TGCAGTGCTAGACAGACCCACGAGCAGTACTTC. It translates to CSARQTHEQYF.

A few counts support this clone. The chain is built from TRBV6-5 and TRBJ1-1; D is possibly TRBD1 (6 bases). Trimming left V 3 bases short and J 9 bases short, with 8 bases between. The CDR3 is 11 residues long. Germline-derived CDR1 and CDR2 are MNHEY and SVGAGI. The CDR3 bases are TGTGCCAGCAGTTATACAGGGAAAGCTTTCTTT. Translating it yields CASSYTGKAFF.

The chain recombines TRBV4-3 with TRBJ2-5, with D unresolved. CDR3 length: 15 residues. The V gene lost 4 bases and the J gene lost 2 bases, with 14 bases spanning the gap. Germline CDR1 reads LGHNA; CDR2 reads YSLEER. CDR3 protein: CASSPYRNRQETQYF. The CDR3 coding sequence is TGCGCCAGCAGCCCTTACCGGAACAGACAAGAGACCCAGTACTTC.

This clone has a handful of counts. The rearrangement joins TRBV7-8 to TRBJ1-3; D unresolved. CDR1 is SGHVS and CDR2 is FQNEAQ in the germline V gene. Trimming cost V 1 base and J 1 base, with 5 bases left between them. The CDR3 sequence is 14 residues long. CDR3: CASSLERSGNTIYF. CDR3 coding DNA: TGTGCCAGCAGCTTAGAGCGATCTGGAAACACCATATATTTT.

The V gene is TRBV19, the J gene TRBJ2-6, with 9 bases identical to TRBD1. The CDR3 sequence is 18 residues long. V gave up 5 bases and J gave up 3 bases; unmatched junction bases: 11. Germline lookup yields CDR1 LNHDA and CDR2 SQIVND (reference sequence). The CDR3 DNA is TGTGCCAGTAGTGTATTCTCGACAGGGGGATTTGGGGCCAACGTCCTGACTTTC. As protein: CASSVFSTGGFGANVLTF.

The chain combines TRBV28 with TRBJ1-6, with a possible D match to TRBD1 (5 bases). This CDR3 is 15 amino acids long. Germline V gene sequence: CDR1 MDHEN, CDR2 SYDVKM. The V end was cut by 7 bases, the J end by 6 bases, with 16 bases between. The DNA for the CDR3 is TGTGCCAGCACCGAAAGTACAGGCCTTAATTCACCCCTCCACTTT. Encoded protein: CASTESTGLNSPLHF.

This clone occurred a few times. The V call is TRBV2, the J call TRBJ2-7; TRBD2 matches at 11 bases. J lost 7 bases, V lost 6 bases, and 8 bases had no gene match. The germline gives CDR1 SNHLY, CDR2 FYNNEI. This CDR3 comprises 14 residues. The CDR3 nucleotides read TGTGCCAGCAGCGCCACTAGCGGGAGAGGTGAGCAGTACTTC. This translates into CASSATSGRGEQYF. The variable domain in full, with the rest retrieved from reference TRBV2 and TRBJ2-7, is EPEVTQTPSHQVTQMGQEVILRCVPISNHLYFYWYRQILGQKVEFLVSFYNNEISEKSEIFDDQFSVERPDGSNFTLKIRSTKLEDSAMYFCASSATSGRGEQYFGPGTRLTVT.

V and J are TRBV2 and TRBJ1-2; D is unclear. The CDR3 sequence is 14 residues long. Trimming took off 1 base at V and 5 bases at J, with 11 bases between the two ends. Germline values: CDR1 SNHLY, CDR2 FYNNEI. CDR3 residues: CASSEGGLMYGYTF. The CDR3 bases are TGTGCCAGCAGTGAAGGAGGACTCATGTATGGCTACACCTTC. Full variable domain (rest looked up from reference TRBV2 and TRBJ1-2): EPEVTQTPSHQVTQMGQEVILRCVPISNHLYFYWYRQILGQKVEFLVSFYNNEISEKSEIFDDQFSVERPDGSNFTLKIRSTKLEDSAMYFCASSEGGLMYGYTFGSGTRLTVV.

This clone was counted a few times. This rearrangement joins TRBV4-3 to TRBJ1-2; possibly TRBD1 for D (6 bases). Trimming removed 0 bases at V and 4 bases at J, with 12 bases between. Germline V lookup: CDR1 LGHNA, CDR2 YSLEER. CDR3 length: 15 residues. DNA of the CDR3: TGCGCCAGCAGCCAAGATTGGACAGTAGCCTATGGCTACACCTTC. Protein: CASSQDWTVAYGYTF.

This chain uses TRBV28 with TRBJ2-3; no firm D call. Trimming removed 5 bases from V and 3 bases from J, with 15 bases in between. This CDR3 contains 15 residues. Germline V gene lookup returns CDR1 MDHEN and CDR2 SYDVKM. In DNA, the CDR3 is TGTGCCAGCAGTCTTTGGCTCTCTTCTACAGATACGCAGTATTTT. It specifies CASSLWLSSTDTQYF.

This rearrangement joins TRBV7-2 to TRBJ2-1; tentative D call: TRBD2 (5 bases). The germline V gene has CDR1 SGHTA and CDR2 FQGNSA. V lost 2 bases and J lost 7, with 9 bases in between. CDR3 size: 13 residues. The CDR3 reads CASSLRELNEQFF. CDR3 in DNA: TGTGCCAGCAGCTTAAGGGAGCTAAATGAGCAGTTCTTC.

The J gene is TRBJ1-2, the V gene TRBV6-6, with a tentative D call TRBD1 (6 bases). The CDR3 has 13 amino acids. Deletions cut 5 bases from V and 7 bases from J, with 14 bases between. CDR1 is MNHNY, CDR2 SVGAGI, per germline (reference sequence). CDR3 sequence: CASSLGGAAGYTF. The CDR3 region has the DNA TGTGCCAGCAGTCTGGGGGGGGCCGCTGGCTACACCTTC.

V gene TRBV10-3 combines with J gene TRBJ2-7; D is perhaps TRBD1 (6 bases). Germline CDR1 and CDR2: ENHRY and SYGVKD. CDR3 length: 12 residues. V was trimmed by 3 bases and J by 5 bases, leaving 8 bases between them. CDR3 amino acids: CAISEHRDEQYF. The CDR3 bases are TGTGCCATCAGTGAACACAGGGACGAGCAGTACTTC.

The rearrangement joins TRBV30 to TRBJ2-1, with D perhaps assigned TRBD1 or TRBD2 (6 bases each). In germline, CDR1 is GTSNPN, CDR2 SVGIG (reference sequence). The V end was cut by 1 base, the J end by 8 bases, with 9 bases between. This CDR3 contains 12 residues. The DNA for the CDR3 is TGTGCCTGGAGTGAGGGGGGTTATGAGCAGTTCTTC. As protein: CAWSEGGYEQFF. Filled out from reference TRBV30 and TRBJ2-1, the complete variable domain reads SQTIHQWPATLVQPVGSPLSLECTVEGTSNPNLYWYRQAAGRGLQLLFYSVGIGQISSEVPQNLSASRPQDRQFILSSKKLLLSDSGFYLCAWSEGGYEQFFGPGTRLTVL.

The chain recombines TRBV7-3 with TRBJ2-3; 8 nucleotides align to TRBD1. Per germline, CDR1 SGHTA and CDR2 FQGTGA. V trimming: 5 bases; J trimming: 1 base; junction bases outside the gene matches: 2. The CDR3 covers 14 residues. The CDR3 protein is CASSPDRGTDTQYF. The CDR3 nucleotides read TGTGCCAGCAGCCCGGACAGGGGCACAGATACGCAGTATTTT.

The rearrangement joins TRBV6-5 to TRBJ2-7; TRBD1 or TRBD2 may be the D gene (5 bases each). Germline loops: CDR1 MNHEY, CDR2 SVGAGI. Trimming shortened V by 4 bases and J by 6 bases, and 22 bases separated the two germline ends. The CDR3 is made up of 16 amino acids. For the CDR3, the DNA is TGTGCCAGCAGTTCCCCGGCCATCCGGGGCTCTCGCGAGCAGTACTTC. This codes for CASSSPAIRGSREQYF.

This chain links TRBV15 with TRBJ2-1; D uncertain. V was cut by 3 bases and J by 4 bases, with 4 bases left in between. CDR3 size: 12 residues. Germline V lookup: CDR1 LNHNV, CDR2 YYDKDF (reference sequence). In DNA, the CDR3 is TGTGCCACCAGCAGCGCTTACAATGAGCAGTTCTTC. It encodes CATSSAYNEQFF. The full variable domain, in which reference TRBV15 and TRBJ2-1 provide the parts outside the CDR3, is DAMVIQNPRYQVTQFGKPVTLSCSQTLNHNVMYWYQQKSSQAPKLLFHYYDKDFNNEADTPDNFQSRRPNTSFCFLDIRSPGLGDTAMYLCATSSAYNEQFFGPGTRLTVL.

The gene calls are TRBV6-2 or TRBV6-3 and TRBJ2-1, with a possible D match to TRBD2 (6 bases). There are 16 residues in the CDR3. Germline CDR1 is MNHEY and CDR2 is SVGEGT. The V gene lost 5 bases and the J gene lost 2 bases, with 16 bases spanning the gap. For the CDR3, the DNA is TGTGCCAGCAGTCGGGGAATGGCGGGACCCTACAATGAGCAGTTCTTC. Protein sequence: CASSRGMAGPYNEQFF.